Included here is one TCR beta chain sequence, with context. What it binds is not known. Indicated time point: peripheral blood 6 weeks after treatment start. This sample is part of a study of PD-L1 blockade in urothelial cancer. Looking at the study overall: Of 28 to 35 patients, almost 26 were males with bladder-origin urothelial cancer. Blood yielded a median of 141,255 T cells per sample. General study results and limits: Expansion of tumor-associated blood clones at 3 weeks was greater in durable-benefit patients.

Germline values: CDR1 SNHLY, CDR2 FYNNEI. The CDR3 runs 15 residues. J lost 1 base, V lost 5 bases, and 3 bases had no gene match. Every PCR got spiked synthetic TCR analog templates. This table comes from immunoSEQ multiplex PCR, and its TCRdb copy is limited to in-frame clones, with some not included. The sample lists about 50,000 clones; 80% to 90% were seen once. The TCR comes from a man between 70 and 80 years old with urothelial cancer. Sequences were derived from PBMCs, sampled around atezolizumab (anti-PD-L1) treatment. The V call is TRBV2, the J call TRBJ2-3, with 10 bases matching TRBD2. CDR3 region: CASSPGTSGTDTQYF. DNA for the CDR3: TGTGCCAGCAGTCCCGGGACTAGCGGCACAGATACGCAGTATTTT.